The 31 T cell receptor beta chains below come from one sample, sequenced in a study of blood T cell repertoires in COVID-19. The data were produced by immunoSEQ multiplex PCR, yet TCRdb's version contains in-frame clones alone and is incomplete. The table has fewer than 25,000 clones, around 86% seen once; the top ten hold about 25%. The specimen was peripheral blood. These receptors all come from a human donor with active COVID-19. The donor label of this sample is uncertain.

The chain carries TRBV19 and TRBJ1-6, with D uncertain. The germline CDR1 and CDR2 sequences are LNHDA and SQIVND (reference sequence). V lost 9 bases, J lost 15 bases, and 18 bases lay in between. CDR3 size: 12 residues. CDR3 protein: CASGGPSGILHF. The DNA of the CDR3 is TGTGCCAGCGGAGGCCCTTCTGGTATCCTCCACTTT.

This clone turned up a few times. The chain links TRBV29-1 to TRBJ2-7; 8 positions match TRBD1. CDR1 and CDR2 from the germline V gene are SQVTM and ANQGSEA. This CDR3 is 14 amino acids long. The V gene end was trimmed by 4 bases and the J gene end by 3 bases; junction bases not matched to a gene: 8. For the CDR3, the DNA is TGCAGCGTTGGACGGACAGGGAGGAGCTACGAGCAGTACTTC. This gives the protein CSVGRTGRSYEQYF.

This rearrangement joins TRBV7-2 to TRBJ1-2; 11 nucleotides match TRBD1. Germline V CDR1 and CDR2: SGHTA, FQGNSA. This CDR3 spans 16 amino acids. V was pared by 2 bases and J by 7 bases, with 9 bases of the junction left unmatched. CDR3 sequence reads: CASSLRGQGAPGGYTF. The CDR3 coding sequence is TGTGCCAGCAGCTTAAGAGGACAGGGGGCGCCCGGTGGCTACACCTTC.

The J gene is TRBJ1-4, the V gene TRBV6-5; no clear D gene. V lost 0 bases to trimming and J lost 4 bases, with 9 bases between them. CDR3 length: 15 residues. The germline V gene has CDR1 MNHEY and CDR2 SVGAGI. The CDR3 protein is CASSYSQTINEKLFF. CDR3 DNA: TGTGCCAGCAGTTACTCGCAGACAATTAATGAAAAACTGTTTTTT.

The chain carries TRBV5-1 and TRBJ2-1; unclear D gene. Trimming left V 2 bases short and J 2 bases short, with 11 bases between. CDR3 length: 15 amino acids. Germline lookup yields CDR1 SGHRS and CDR2 YFSETQ. The CDR3 nucleotides are TGCGCCAGCAGCTTCGAGCCAAATGCCTACAATGAGCAGTTCTTC. As protein: CASSFEPNAYNEQFF.

This CDR3 is CASSLAHGFNRGTNEKLFF. CDR3 DNA: TGTGCCAGCAGCTTAGCGCATGGGTTTAATAGGGGGACTAATGAAAAACTGTTTTTT. J is TRBJ1-4 and V is TRBV7-8; a possible D gene is TRBD1 (6 bases). The CDR3 runs to 19 residues. Germline CDR1 SGHVS, CDR2 FQNEAQ. V was trimmed by 0 bases and J by 2 bases, leaving 19 bases between them.

The gene calls are TRBV10-3 and TRBJ2-5; D not resolved. The CDR3 contains 13 residues. The V end was cut by 4 bases, the J end by 4 bases, with 10 bases between. The germline V gene encodes CDR1 ENHRY and CDR2 SYGVKD. In DNA, the CDR3 is TGTGCCATCAGTGCCCCTTCCCCAGAGACCCAGTACTTC. Residues: CAISAPSPETQYF.

The chain recombines TRBV3-1 (or the pseudogene TRBV3-2) with TRBJ2-4, with TRBD2 matching over 13 bases. CDR1 and CDR2 (germline): LGHDT, YNNKEL (reference sequence). This CDR3 region has 18 residues. The J segment lost 4 bases and the V segment lost 4 bases, leaving 10 bases of the junction unmatched. CDR3 sequence: CASSLTVGLAGEKNIQYF. In nucleotides, the CDR3 is TGTGCCAGCAGCCTTACTGTCGGACTAGCGGGGGAGAAAAACATTCAGTACTTC.

V usage is TRBV5-1 and J usage is TRBJ1-3, with D tentatively TRBD1 (6 bases). There are 16 residues in the CDR3. The V and J ends lost 2 bases and 0 bases respectively, with 12 bases between them. Looked up from germline, CDR1 is SGHRS and CDR2 is YFSETQ. The CDR3, as DNA: TGCGCCAGCAGCTTTGATGACAGGCCCTCTGGAAACACCATATATTTT. This encodes CASSFDDRPSGNTIYF.

The genes are TRBV7-8 and TRBJ2-5; 12 nucleotides match TRBD2. Germline V gives CDR1 SGHVS, CDR2 FQNEAQ. The CDR3 sequence is 15 residues long. J gave up 5 bases and V 1 base, and 2 bases lay outside the gene matches. The CDR3 region is CASSLDGLAGETQYF. CDR3 coding DNA: TGTGCCAGCAGCTTAGATGGACTAGCGGGGGAGACCCAGTACTTC.

This rearrangement joins TRBV6-6 to TRBJ2-7, with a weak D call TRBD2 (6 bases). The CDR3 length is 13 residues. Germline CDR1 MNHNY, CDR2 SVGAGI (reference sequence). V was shortened by 6 bases and J by 6 bases, with 15 bases between the two germline ends. In DNA, the CDR3 is TGTGCCAGCAGGGAGGGTACCTCCGTCGAGCAGTACTTC. Its translation is CASREGTSVEQYF.

The chain links TRBV21-1 to TRBJ2-1; the tabulated D call, TRBD2, remains unverified against the DNA. TRBV21-1 has pseudogene status. This CDR3 contains 16 residues. The chain's CDR3 is CATISAASGGAGEQFF. The DNA of the CDR3 is TGTGCCACCATCTCGGCGGCTAGCGGGGGGGCGGGAGAGCAGTTCTTC.

The chain joins TRBV2 to TRBJ2-7; possibly TRBD2 for D (5 bases). The germline gives CDR1 SNHLY, CDR2 FYNNEI. Trimming left V 6 bases short and J 2 bases short, with 14 bases between. The CDR3 has 14 residues. The DNA for the CDR3 is TGTGCCAGCAGGTCGGCCGGGATCCCCTACGAGCAGTACTTC. Amino acids: CASRSAGIPYEQYF.

The rearrangement joins TRBV9 to TRBJ2-3; no definite D call. The germline gives CDR1 SGDLS, CDR2 YYNGEE. V lost 3 bases and J 0 bases, leaving 8 bases between the germline ends. This CDR3 has 14 residues. Here the CDR3 reads CASSEKPSTDTQYF. CDR3 coding DNA: TGTGCCAGCAGCGAGAAGCCTAGCACAGATACGCAGTATTTT.

V gene TRBV9 combines with J gene TRBJ2-5, with 7 nucleotides matching TRBD1. Germline V gives CDR1 SGDLS, CDR2 YYNGEE. The CDR3 spans 18 residues. V was pared by 4 bases and J by 4 bases, with 19 bases of the junction left unmatched. The CDR3, as DNA: TGTGCCAGCAGCATCCGCCCCCGGGACAGAGATCCTCCAGAGACCCAGTACTTC. Amino acids: CASSIRPRDRDPPETQYF.

This sequence joins TRBV4-2 and TRBJ2-2; 12 positions agree with TRBD2. Germline assignment: CDR1 LGHNA and CDR2 YNFKEQ. The CDR3 loop spans 17 amino acids. The V segment lost 0 bases and the J segment 6 bases; nucleotides outside the gene matches: 5. The CDR3 DNA reads as TGTGCCAGCAGCCAAGATGTTCCTAGCGGGAGGGCCGGGGAGCTGTTTTTT. Translated, it gives CASSQDVPSGRAGELFF.

The CDR3 sequence is CASSTMTGTKTQYF. The CDR3, as DNA: TGTGCCAGCAGCACGATGACAGGCACTAAGACCCAGTACTTC. The rearrangement links TRBV13 to TRBJ2-5, with a possible D match to TRBD1 (6 bases). Trimming stripped 5 bases from V and 6 bases from J, with 16 bases between. The CDR3 extends over 14 amino acids. Germline lookup yields CDR1 PRHDT and CDR2 FYEKMQ (reference sequence).

The chain employs TRBV29-1 and TRBJ2-2; 8 positions agree with TRBD2. Germline trimming cut 1 base from V and 2 bases from J; bases unmatched to any gene: 9. This CDR3 has 17 amino acids. Germline assignment: CDR1 SQVTM and CDR2 ANQGSEA. The CDR3 nucleotides read TGCAGCGTTGAAGGGGTAGCGGGACGGGGTAACACCGGGGAGCTGTTTTTT. It is translated as CSVEGVAGRGNTGELFF.

The J gene is TRBJ2-3, the V gene TRBV5-4; TRBD2 aligns across 14 bases. V lost 3 bases to trimming and J lost 6 bases; unmatched junction nucleotides: 9. Germline CDR1 SGHNT, CDR2 YYREEE (reference sequence). CDR3 length: 17 residues. CDR3 protein: CASSYQTSGRATDTQYF. CDR3 DNA: TGTGCCAGCAGCTACCAGACTAGCGGGAGGGCCACGGATACGCAGTATTTT.

The chain couples TRBV7-2 to TRBJ2-1; 12 bases are shared with TRBD2. V was pared by 5 bases and J by 4 bases, with 6 bases of the junction left unmatched. This CDR3 has 16 amino acids. Per the germline V gene, CDR1 is SGHTA and CDR2 is FQGNSA. The CDR3 reads CASSLVLAGGYNEQFF. CDR3 DNA: TGTGCCAGCAGCCTGGTACTAGCGGGGGGATACAATGAGCAGTTCTTC.

This chain joins TRBV28 and TRBJ2-7; possible D gene TRBD1, 6 bases. Germline loops: CDR1 MDHEN, CDR2 SYDVKM. This CDR3 region has 16 residues. Trimming stripped 6 bases from V and 0 bases from J, with 18 bases between. DNA of the CDR3: TGTGCCAGCAGGGTGGCCTCGGACAGCTTCTCCTACGAGCAGTACTTC. Translation gives CASRVASDSFSYEQYF.

This clone was observed a single time. This chain links TRBV23-1 with TRBJ1-3, with 8 bases identical to TRBD1. TRBV23-1 is an open reading frame, and its role is uncertain. J lost 2 bases, V lost 8 bases, and 11 bases had no gene match. The CDR3 is 16 amino acids. The CDR3 is CASGTTGDFTGNTIYF. CDR3 in DNA: TGCGCCAGCGGAACGACAGGGGATTTTACTGGAAACACCATATATTTT.

This chain links TRBV7-9 with TRBJ2-1, with 7 bases identical to TRBD1. Germline CDR1 is SEHNR and CDR2 is FQNEAQ (reference sequence). CDR3 length equals 16 residues. J lost 5 bases, V lost 5 bases, and 12 bases had no gene match. The CDR3 loop is CASSPKKTGTHNEQFF. CDR3 nucleotides: TGTGCCAGCAGCCCAAAGAAGACAGGGACCCACAATGAGCAGTTCTTC.

V is TRBV3-1 (or the pseudogene TRBV3-2) and J is TRBJ1-2, with D hard to call. V shed 3 bases and J shed 6 bases, with 20 bases lying between them. The germline CDR1 and CDR2 sequences are LGHDT and YNNKEL (reference sequence). CDR3 length equals 16 residues. The CDR3 DNA reads as TGTGCCAGCAGCCATGGGCGCGGGGATTATCGGGATGGCTACACCTTC. This codes for CASSHGRGDYRDGYTF.

This clone was recorded only once. The chain uses TRBV7-3 and TRBJ2-3; a possible D gene is TRBD2 (5 bases). Trimming pared 0 bases from V and 2 bases from J, leaving 12 bases between. The length of the CDR3 is 16 residues. Germline assignment: CDR1 SGHTA and CDR2 FQGTGA. The CDR3 nucleotides read TGTGCCAGCAGCTTAACGGCTAGCCAGCCCACAGATACGCAGTATTTT. Its protein product is CASSLTASQPTDTQYF.

The chain combines TRBV6-2 or TRBV6-3 with TRBJ1-5; no clear D. The CDR3 runs to 13 residues. V was clipped by 4 bases and J by 7 bases, with 11 bases between them. Germline V gene sequence: CDR1 MNHEY, CDR2 SVGEGT. CDR3 bases: TGTGCCAGCAGTTTATTCGCAAGCCAGCCCCAGCATTTT. The encoded protein is CASSLFASQPQHF.

This clone was observed a few times. The rearrangement uses TRBV30 and TRBJ1-6, with TRBD1 identical over 8 bases. V gave up 2 bases and J gave up 6 bases; unmatched junction bases: 3. CDR3 length equals 14 residues. Germline V lookup: CDR1 GTSNPN, CDR2 SVGIG (reference sequence). Here the CDR3 DNA reads TGTGCCTGGAGTAACCAGGGGGCTAATTCACCCCTCCACTTT. Protein: CAWSNQGANSPLHF.

The chain recombines TRBV11-2 with TRBJ2-5; TRBD1 is a possible D gene (8 bases). V shed 4 bases and J shed 5 bases, with 17 bases lying between them. CDR1 and CDR2 (germline): SGHAT, FQNNGV. CDR3 length: 15 residues. This CDR3 reads CASSSTGGALETQYF. The CDR3 coding sequence is TGTGCCAGCAGCTCCACAGGGGGGGCCCTGGAGACCCAGTACTTC.

This clone was counted only a few times. The chain employs TRBV10-3 and TRBJ2-7; no reliable D call. V lost 2 bases and J lost 5, with 10 bases in between. CDR1 and CDR2 (germline): ENHRY, SYGVKD. The CDR3 totals 13 residues. As DNA, the CDR3 is TGTGCCATCAGTGAGGGCCCCCCAGACGAGCAGTACTTC. This sequence encodes CAISEGPPDEQYF.

In the case of this clone: As the CDR3 is not closed by the conserved phenylalanine or tryptophan, this likely results from a read error. The DNA is omitted, as the CDR3 cannot be located on it reliably, and the CDR3 follows TCRdb's listing. This chain links TRBV4-1 with TRBJ2-7; TRBD2, the D gene given by the table, was not confirmed from the DNA. Germline V lookup: CDR1 MGHRA, CDR2 YSYEKL. Ends included, the CDR3 has 13 residues. The CDR3 here is CASSQGPMGTIVI.

This clone was detected a few times. This rearrangement joins TRBV19 to TRBJ2-1; D unresolved. V was trimmed by 5 bases and J by 4 bases, leaving 6 bases between them. Germline CDR1 reads LNHDA; CDR2 reads SQIVND (reference sequence). This CDR3 region has 12 residues. The CDR3 DNA is TGTGCCAGTAGTGTCATTTACAATGAGCAGTTCTTC. It specifies CASSVIYNEQFF.